Included here is one T cell receptor (beta chain) sequence, with context. No antigen is known for it. Per germline, CDR1 LGHNA and CDR2 YSLEER. With 0 bases removed from V and 3 bases from J, the gap between germline ends came to 8 bases. The CDR3 has 15 residues. The data originate from a study of post-analysis software for immune sequencing data. Points from the study as a whole: Analysis by F measure revealed that same-batch samples clustered strongly together. With TRBV5-6, TRBV5-1 and TRBV20-1 included, 4 or 5 TRBV segments were more frequent in patients than in controls. Among multiple sclerosis patients, normalized Chao1 diversity was significantly below that of controls.

Unique molecular identifiers were built into the TCR beta cDNA libraries. Out of roughly 0.95 to 10 million T cells, about 520,000 cDNA molecules were generated. MiXCR, run by TCRdb on the PCR reads, gives a single entry per CDR3 protein. The sample consists of roughly 670,000 distinct CDR3 sequences, around 60% of them appearing once. This receptor was identified in a girl aged 2-10 years with multiple sclerosis. The V call is TRBV4-3, the J call TRBJ1-4; perhaps TRBD1 as D (6 bases). The specimen sequenced was blood. Written as DNA, the CDR3 is TGCGCCAGCAGCCAAGAAGGACAGCCTAATGAAAAACTGTTTTTT. This translates into CASSQEGQPNEKLFF.